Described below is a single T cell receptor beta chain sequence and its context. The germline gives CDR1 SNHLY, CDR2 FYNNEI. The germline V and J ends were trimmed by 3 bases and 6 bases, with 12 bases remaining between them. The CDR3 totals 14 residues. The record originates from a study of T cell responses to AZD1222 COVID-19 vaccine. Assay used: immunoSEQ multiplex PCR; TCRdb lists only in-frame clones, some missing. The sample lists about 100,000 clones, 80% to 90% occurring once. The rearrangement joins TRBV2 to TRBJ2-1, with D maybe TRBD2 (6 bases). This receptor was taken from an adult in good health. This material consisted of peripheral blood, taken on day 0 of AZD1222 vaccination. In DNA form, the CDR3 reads TGTGCCAGCAGTGAGGTGCTTAGCGGCAATGAGCAGTTCTTC. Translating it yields CASSEVLSGNEQFF.